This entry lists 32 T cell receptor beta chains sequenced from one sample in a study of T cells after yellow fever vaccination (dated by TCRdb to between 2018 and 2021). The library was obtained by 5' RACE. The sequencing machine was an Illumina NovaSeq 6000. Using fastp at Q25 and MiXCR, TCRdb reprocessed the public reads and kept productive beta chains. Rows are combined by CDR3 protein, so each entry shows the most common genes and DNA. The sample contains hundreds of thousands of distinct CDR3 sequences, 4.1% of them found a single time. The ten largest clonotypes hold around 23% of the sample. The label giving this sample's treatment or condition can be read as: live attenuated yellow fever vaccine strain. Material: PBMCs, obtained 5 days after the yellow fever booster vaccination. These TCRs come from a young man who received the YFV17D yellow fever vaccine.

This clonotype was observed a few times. The CDR3, as DNA: TGTGCCAGTACCGAGGGGTCGGGTAACTATGGCTACACCTTC. Protein sequence: CASTEGSGNYGYTF. This chain uses TRBV19 with TRBJ1-2, with D tentatively TRBD1 (5 bases). CDR3 length: 14 amino acids. The V and J ends lost 7 bases and 1 base respectively, with 13 bases between them. Germline values: CDR1 LNHDA, CDR2 SQIVND (reference sequence).

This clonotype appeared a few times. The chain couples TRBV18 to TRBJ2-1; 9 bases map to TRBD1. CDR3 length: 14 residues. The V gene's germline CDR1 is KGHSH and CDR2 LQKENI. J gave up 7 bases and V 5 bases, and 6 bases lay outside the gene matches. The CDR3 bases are TGTGCCAGCTCATACTTAGGACAGGGGAATGAGCAGTTCTTC. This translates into CASSYLGQGNEQFF.

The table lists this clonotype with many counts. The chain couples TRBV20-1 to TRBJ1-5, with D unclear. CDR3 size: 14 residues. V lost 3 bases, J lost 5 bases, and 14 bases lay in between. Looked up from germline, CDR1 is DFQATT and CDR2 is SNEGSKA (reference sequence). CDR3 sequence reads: CSASYPNDYQPQHF. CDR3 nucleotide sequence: TGCAGTGCTAGTTATCCTAACGATTATCAGCCCCAGCATTTT.

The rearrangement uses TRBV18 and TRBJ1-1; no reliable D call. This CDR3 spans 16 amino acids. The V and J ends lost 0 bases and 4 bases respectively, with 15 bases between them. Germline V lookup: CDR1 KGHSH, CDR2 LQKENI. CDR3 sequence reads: CASSPPTGSLSTEAFF. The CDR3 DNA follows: TGTGCCAGCTCACCACCGACGGGGTCGCTGAGCACTGAAGCTTTCTTT. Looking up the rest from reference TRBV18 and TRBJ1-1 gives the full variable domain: NAGVMQNPRHLVRRRGQEARLRCSPMKGHSHVYWYRQLPEEGLKFMVYLQKENIIDESGMPKERFSAEFPKEGPSILRIQQVVRGDSAAYFCASSPPTGSLSTEAFFGQGTRLTVV.

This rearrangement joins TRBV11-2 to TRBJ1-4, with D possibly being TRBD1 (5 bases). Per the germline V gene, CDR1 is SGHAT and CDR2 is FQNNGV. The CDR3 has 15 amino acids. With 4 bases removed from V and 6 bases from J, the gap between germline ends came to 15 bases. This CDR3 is CASSSSGGTHEKLFF. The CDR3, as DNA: TGTGCCAGCAGCTCCAGTGGTGGGACCCATGAAAAACTGTTTTTT.

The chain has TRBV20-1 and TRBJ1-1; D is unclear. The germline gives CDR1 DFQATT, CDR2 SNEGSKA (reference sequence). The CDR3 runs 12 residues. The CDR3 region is CIVPEGNTEAFF. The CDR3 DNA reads TGCATTGTACCCGAAGGGAACACTGAAGCTTTCTTT.

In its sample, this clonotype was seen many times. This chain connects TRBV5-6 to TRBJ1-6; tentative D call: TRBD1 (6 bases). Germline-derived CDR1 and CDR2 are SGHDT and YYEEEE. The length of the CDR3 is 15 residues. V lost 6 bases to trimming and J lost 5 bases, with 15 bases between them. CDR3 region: CASTSQGRNNSPLHF. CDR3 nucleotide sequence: TGTGCCAGCACCTCGCAGGGGAGAAATAATTCACCCCTCCACTTT.

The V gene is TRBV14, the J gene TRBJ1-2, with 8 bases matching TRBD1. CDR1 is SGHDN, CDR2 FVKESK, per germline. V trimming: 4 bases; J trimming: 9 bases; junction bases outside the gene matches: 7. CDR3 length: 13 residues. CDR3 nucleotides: TGTGCCAGCAGCCGTTCGACAGGGGATAGCTACACCTTC. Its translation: CASSRSTGDSYTF. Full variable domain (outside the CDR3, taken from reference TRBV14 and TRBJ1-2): EAGVTQFPSHSVIEKGQTVTLRCDPISGHDNLYWYRRVMGKEIKFLLHFVKESKQDESGMPNNRFLAERTGGTYSTLKVQPAELEDSGVYFCASSRSTGDSYTFGSGTRLTVV.

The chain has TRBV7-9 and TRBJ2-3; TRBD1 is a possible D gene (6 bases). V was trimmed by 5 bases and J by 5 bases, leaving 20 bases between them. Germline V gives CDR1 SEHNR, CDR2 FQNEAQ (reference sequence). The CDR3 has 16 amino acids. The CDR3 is CASSRTAVVAKDTQYF. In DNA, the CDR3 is TGTGCCAGCAGCCGGACAGCCGTCGTTGCTAAAGATACGCAGTATTTT.

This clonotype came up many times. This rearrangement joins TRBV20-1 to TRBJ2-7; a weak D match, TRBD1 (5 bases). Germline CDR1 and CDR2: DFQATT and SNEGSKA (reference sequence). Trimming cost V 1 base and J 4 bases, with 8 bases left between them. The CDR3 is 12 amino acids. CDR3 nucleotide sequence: TGCAGTGCTAGAGCCCCAGGGTACGAGCAGTACTTC. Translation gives CSARAPGYEQYF.

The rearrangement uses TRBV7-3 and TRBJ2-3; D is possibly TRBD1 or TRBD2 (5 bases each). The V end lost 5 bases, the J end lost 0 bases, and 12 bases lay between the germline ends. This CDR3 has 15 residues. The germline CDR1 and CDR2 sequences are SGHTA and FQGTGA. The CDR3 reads CASSMNGGSTDTQYF. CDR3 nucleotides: TGTGCCAGCAGCATGAATGGGGGTAGCACAGATACGCAGTATTTT.

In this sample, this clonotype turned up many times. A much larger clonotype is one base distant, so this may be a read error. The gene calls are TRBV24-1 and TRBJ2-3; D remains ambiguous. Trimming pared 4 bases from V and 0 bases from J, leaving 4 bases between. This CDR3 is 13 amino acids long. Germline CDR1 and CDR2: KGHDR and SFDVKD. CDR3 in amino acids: CATSEGSTDTQYF. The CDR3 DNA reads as TGTGCCACCAGTGAGGGGAGCACAGATACGCAGTATTTT.

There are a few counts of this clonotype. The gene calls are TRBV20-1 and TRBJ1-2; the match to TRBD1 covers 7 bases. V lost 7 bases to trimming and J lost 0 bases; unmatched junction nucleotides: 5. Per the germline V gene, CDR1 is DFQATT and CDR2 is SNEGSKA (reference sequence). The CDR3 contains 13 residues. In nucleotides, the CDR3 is TGCAGTGTAAAGGACAGGTCTAACTATGGCTACACCTTC. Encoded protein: CSVKDRSNYGYTF.

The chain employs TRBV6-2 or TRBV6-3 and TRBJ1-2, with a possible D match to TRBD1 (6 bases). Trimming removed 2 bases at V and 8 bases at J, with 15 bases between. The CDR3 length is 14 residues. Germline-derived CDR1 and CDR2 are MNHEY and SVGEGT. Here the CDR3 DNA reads TGTGCCAGCAGTTACCCCGACAGGCTAAAGGGCTACACCTTC. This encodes CASSYPDRLKGYTF.

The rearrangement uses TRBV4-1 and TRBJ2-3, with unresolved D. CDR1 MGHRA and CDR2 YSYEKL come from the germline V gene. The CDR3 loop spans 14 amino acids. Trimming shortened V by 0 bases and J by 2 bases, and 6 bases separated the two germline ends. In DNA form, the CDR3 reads TGCGCCAGCAGCCAAGACCCCCTCACAGATACGCAGTATTTT. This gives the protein CASSQDPLTDTQYF.

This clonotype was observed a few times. DNA of the CDR3: TGTGCCAGCAGTGATAACAGGGTGGGGTGGCAGCCCCAGCATTTT. This codes for CASSDNRVGWQPQHF. This chain joins TRBV2 and TRBJ1-5; maybe TRBD1 (6 bases). Trimming pared 3 bases from V and 7 bases from J, leaving 16 bases between. The V gene's germline CDR1 is SNHLY and CDR2 FYNNEI. The CDR3 runs to 15 residues.

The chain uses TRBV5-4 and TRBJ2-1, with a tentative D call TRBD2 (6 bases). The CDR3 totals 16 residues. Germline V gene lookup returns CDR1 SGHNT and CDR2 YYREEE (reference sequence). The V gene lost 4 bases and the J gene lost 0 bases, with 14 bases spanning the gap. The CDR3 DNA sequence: TGTGCCAGCAGCCGCCGTGAAGCGGGCTCCTACAATGAGCAGTTCTTC. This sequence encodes CASSRREAGSYNEQFF.

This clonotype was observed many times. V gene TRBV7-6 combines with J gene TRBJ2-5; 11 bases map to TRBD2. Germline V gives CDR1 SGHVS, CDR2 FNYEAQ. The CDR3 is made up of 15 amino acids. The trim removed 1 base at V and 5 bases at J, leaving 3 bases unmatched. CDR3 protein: CASSLGASGGETQYF. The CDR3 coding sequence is TGTGCCAGCAGCTTAGGGGCTAGCGGGGGGGAGACCCAGTACTTC.

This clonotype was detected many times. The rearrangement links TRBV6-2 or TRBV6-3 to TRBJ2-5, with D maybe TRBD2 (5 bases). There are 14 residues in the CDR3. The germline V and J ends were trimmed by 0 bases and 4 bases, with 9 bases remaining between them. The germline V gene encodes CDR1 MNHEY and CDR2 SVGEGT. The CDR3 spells CASSYSGVGETQYF. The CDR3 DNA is TGTGCCAGCAGTTACTCCGGGGTAGGAGAGACCCAGTACTTC.

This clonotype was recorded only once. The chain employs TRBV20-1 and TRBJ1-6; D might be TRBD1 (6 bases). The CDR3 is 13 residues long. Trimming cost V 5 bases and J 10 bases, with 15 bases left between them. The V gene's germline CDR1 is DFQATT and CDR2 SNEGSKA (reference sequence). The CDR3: CSADGGGESPLHF. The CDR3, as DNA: TGCAGTGCTGATGGGGGGGGCGAATCACCCCTCCACTTT.

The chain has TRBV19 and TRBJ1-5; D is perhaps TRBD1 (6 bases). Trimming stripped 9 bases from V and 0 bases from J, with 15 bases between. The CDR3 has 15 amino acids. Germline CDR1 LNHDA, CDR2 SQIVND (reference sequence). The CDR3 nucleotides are TGTGCCAGCCAGGGGACATCCTTTAGCAATCAGCCCCAGCATTTT. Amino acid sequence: CASQGTSFSNQPQHF.

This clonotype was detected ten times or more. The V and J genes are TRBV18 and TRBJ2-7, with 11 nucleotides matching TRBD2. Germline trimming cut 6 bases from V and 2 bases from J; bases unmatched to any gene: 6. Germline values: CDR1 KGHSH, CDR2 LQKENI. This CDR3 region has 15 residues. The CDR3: CASSPPGLAAYEQYF. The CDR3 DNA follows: TGTGCCAGCTCGCCCCCGGGACTAGCGGCCTACGAGCAGTACTTC.

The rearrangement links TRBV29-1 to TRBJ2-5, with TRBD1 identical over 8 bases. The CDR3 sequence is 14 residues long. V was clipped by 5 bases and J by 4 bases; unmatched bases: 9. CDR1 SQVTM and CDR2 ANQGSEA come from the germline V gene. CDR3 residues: CSVYNTGGTETQYF. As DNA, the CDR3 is TGCAGCGTTTACAATACAGGGGGTACAGAGACCCAGTACTTC.

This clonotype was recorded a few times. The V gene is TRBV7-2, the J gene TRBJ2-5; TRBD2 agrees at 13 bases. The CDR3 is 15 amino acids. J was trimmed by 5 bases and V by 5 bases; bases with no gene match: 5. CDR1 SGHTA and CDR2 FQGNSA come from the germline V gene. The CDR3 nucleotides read TGTGCCAGCAGCACTAGCGGGGGGGCATCGGAGACCCAGTACTTC. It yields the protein CASSTSGGASETQYF.

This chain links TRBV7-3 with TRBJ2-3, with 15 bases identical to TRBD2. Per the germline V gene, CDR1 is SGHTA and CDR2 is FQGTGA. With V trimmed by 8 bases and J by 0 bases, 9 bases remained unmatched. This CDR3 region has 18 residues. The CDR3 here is CASSLGLAGGASTDTQYF. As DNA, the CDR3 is TGTGCCAGCTCACTTGGACTAGCGGGGGGGGCTAGCACAGATACGCAGTATTTT.

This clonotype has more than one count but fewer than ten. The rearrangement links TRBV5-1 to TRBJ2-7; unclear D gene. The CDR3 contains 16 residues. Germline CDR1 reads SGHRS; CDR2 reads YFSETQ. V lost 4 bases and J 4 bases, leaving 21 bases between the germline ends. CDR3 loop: CASSPATTSHSYEQYF. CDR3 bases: TGCGCCAGCAGCCCCGCGACGACGAGCCACTCTTACGAGCAGTACTTC.

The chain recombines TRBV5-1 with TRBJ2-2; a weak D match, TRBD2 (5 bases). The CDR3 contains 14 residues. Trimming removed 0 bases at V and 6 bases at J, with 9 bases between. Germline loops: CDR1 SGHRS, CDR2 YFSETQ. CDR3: CASSLDGKAGELFF. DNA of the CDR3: TGCGCCAGCAGCTTGGACGGGAAAGCCGGGGAGCTGTTTTTT.

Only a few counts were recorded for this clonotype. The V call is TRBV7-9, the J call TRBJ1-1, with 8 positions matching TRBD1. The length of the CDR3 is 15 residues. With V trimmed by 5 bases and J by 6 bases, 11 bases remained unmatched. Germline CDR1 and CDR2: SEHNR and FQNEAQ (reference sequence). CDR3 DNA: TGTGCCAGCAGCCCCCCGGGCTGGACAGGGCCTGAAGCTTTCTTT. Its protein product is CASSPPGWTGPEAFF. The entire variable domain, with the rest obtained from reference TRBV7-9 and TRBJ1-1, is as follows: DTGVSQNPRHKITKRGQNVTFRCDPISEHNRLYWYRQTLGQGPEFLTYFQNEAQLEKSRLLSDRFSAERPKGSFSTLEIQRTEQGDSAMYLCASSPPGWTGPEAFFGQGTRLTVV.

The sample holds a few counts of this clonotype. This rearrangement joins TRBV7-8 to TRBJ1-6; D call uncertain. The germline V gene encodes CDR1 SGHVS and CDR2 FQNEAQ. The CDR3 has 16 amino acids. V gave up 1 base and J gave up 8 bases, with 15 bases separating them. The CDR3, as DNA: TGTGCCAGCAGCTTAGAAAGGCCTCTCGAATATTCACCCCTCCACTTT. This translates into CASSLERPLEYSPLHF.

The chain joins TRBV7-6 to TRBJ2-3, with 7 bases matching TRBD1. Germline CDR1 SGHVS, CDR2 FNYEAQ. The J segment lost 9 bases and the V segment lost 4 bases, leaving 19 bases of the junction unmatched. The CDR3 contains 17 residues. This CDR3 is CASSSQPARNRGETQYF. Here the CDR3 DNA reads TGTGCCAGCAGCTCCCAGCCCGCCCGAAACAGGGGTGAAACGCAGTATTTT.

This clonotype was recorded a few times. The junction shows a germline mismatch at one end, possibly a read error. DNA for the CDR3: TGTGCCAGCAGCCTAGCAGCGCCTCAGGGCGATGGAAACACCATATATTTT. This gives the protein CASSLAAPQGDGNTIYF. The gene calls are TRBV7-9 and TRBJ1-3; D perhaps matches TRBD1 (5 bases). The CDR3 runs 17 residues. Germline V CDR1 and CDR2: SEHNR, FQNEAQ (reference sequence).

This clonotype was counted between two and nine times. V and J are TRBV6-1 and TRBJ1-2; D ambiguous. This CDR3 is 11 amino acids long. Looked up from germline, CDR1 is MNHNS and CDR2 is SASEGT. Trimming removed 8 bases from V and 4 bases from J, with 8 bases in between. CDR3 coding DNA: TGTGCCAGCCTCGGAAGCTATGGCTACACCTTC. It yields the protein CASLGSYGYTF.